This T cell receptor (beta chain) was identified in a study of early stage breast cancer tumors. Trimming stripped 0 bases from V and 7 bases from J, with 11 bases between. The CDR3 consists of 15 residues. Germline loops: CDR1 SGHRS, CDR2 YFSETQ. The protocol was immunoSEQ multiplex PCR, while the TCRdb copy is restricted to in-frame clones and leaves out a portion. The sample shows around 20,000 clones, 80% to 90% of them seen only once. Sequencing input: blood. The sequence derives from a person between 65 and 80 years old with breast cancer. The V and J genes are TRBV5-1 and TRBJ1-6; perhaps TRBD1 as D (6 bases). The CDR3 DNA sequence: TGCGCCAGCAGCTTGGTAGGTCAGGGGAATTCACCCCTCCACTTT. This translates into CASSLVGQGNSPLHF. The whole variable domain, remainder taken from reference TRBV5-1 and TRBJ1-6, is KAGVTQTPRYLIKTRGQQVTLSCSPISGHRSVSWYQQTPGQGLQFLFEYFSETQRNKGNFPGRFSGRQFSNSRSEMNVSTLELGDSALYLCASSLVGQGNSPLHFGNGTRLTVT.